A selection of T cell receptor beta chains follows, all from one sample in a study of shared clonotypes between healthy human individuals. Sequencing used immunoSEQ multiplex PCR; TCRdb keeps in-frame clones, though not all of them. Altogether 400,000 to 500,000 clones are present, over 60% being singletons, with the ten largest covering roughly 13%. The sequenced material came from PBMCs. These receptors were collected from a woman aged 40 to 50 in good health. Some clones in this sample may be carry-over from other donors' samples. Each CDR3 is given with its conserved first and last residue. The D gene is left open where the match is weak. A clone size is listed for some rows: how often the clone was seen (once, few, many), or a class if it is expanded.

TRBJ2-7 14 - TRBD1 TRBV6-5 TGTGCCAGCAGTTACGGGTCGACAGGGTACGAGCAGTACTTC CASSYGSTGYEQYF
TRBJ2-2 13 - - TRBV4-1 TGCGCCAGCAGCCATCCAAACACCGGGGAGCTGTTTTTT CASSHPNTGELFF
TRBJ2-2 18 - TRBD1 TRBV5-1 TGCGCCACGAGACAGGGGGCGATAGCAACCGCGAACACCGGGGAGCTGTTTTTT CATRQGAIATANTGELFF
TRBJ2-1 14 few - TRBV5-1 TGCGCCAGCGGGGCGGCGACTGGATACAATGAGCAGTTCTTC CASGAATGYNEQFF
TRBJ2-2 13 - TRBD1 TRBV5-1 TGCGCCAGCAGCTCAGGACAGGCCGGGGAGCTGTTTTTT CASSSGQAGELFF
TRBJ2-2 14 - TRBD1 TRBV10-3 TGTGCCACCCGGGGACAGGGGGGCACCGGGGAGCTGTTTTTT CATRGQGGTGELFF
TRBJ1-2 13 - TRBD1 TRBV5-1 TGCGCCAGCAGCCCGGACAGGAACTATGGCTACACCTTC CASSPDRNYGYTF
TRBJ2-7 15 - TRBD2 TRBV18 TGTGCCAGCTCACCAGCGGGAGGGCCGTCCTACGAGCAGTACTTC CASSPAGGPSYEQYF
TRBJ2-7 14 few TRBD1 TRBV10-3 TGTGCCAGCACCCGGGACAGCGTCACCTACGAGCAGTACTTC CASTRDSVTYEQYF
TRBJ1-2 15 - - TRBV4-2 TGTGCCAGCAGCCGCAAAACCGGGGATGAGTATGGCTACACCTTC CASSRKTGDEYGYTF
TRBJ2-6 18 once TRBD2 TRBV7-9 TGTGCCAGCAGCTTAGTGGCGGGAGGAAAAACTGGGGCCAACGTCCTGACTTTC CASSLVAGGKTGANVLTF
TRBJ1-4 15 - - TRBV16 TGTGCCAGCAGCCAATCAGGGGCAACTAATGAAAAACTGTTTTTT CASSQSGATNEKLFF
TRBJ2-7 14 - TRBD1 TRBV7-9 TGTGCCAGCAGCTTCGGGACAGATCCCTACGAGCAGTACTTC CASSFGTDPYEQYF
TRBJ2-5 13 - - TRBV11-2 TGTGCCAGCGGCAAGACTAGTTATGAGACCCAGTACTTC CASGKTSYETQYF
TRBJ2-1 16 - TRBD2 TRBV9 TGTGCCAGCAGCGTAGAGGGACTAGCGGGGTACAATGAGCAGTTCTTC CASSVEGLAGYNEQFF
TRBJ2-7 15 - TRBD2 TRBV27 TGTGCCAGCAGCCAAATGCGGGGGTACACCTACGAGCAGTACTTC CASSQMRGYTYEQYF
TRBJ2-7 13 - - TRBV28 TGTGCCAGCAGGGTCGACAGGCCCTACGAGCAGTACTTC CASRVDRPYEQYF
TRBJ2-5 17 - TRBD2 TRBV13 TGTGCCAGCAGCTTAGGCTTATTCGGGACTACGCAAGAGACCCAGTACTTC CASSLGLFGTTQETQYF
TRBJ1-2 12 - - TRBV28 TGTGCCAGCGTAGAGGTTGGCTATGGCTACACCTTC CASVEVGYGYTF
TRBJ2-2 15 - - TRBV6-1 TGTGCCAGCAGCGTCCCCCCAGGGCCTACCGGGGAGCTGTTTTTT CASSVPPGPTGELFF
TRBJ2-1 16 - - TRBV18 TGTGCCAGCTCGGCAACCTGGACAGTTTCCTACAATGAGCAGTTCTTC CASSATWTVSYNEQFF
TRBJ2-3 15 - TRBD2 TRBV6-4 TGTGCCAGCAGTGTCCTAGCGGGAGACACAGATACGCAGTATTTT CASSVLAGDTDTQYF
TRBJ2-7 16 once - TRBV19 TGTGCCAGTAGTATGAGGGGCATCGCGGGGCCATACGAGCAGTACTTC CASSMRGIAGPYEQYF
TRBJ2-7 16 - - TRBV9 TGTGCCAGCAGCGTAGCTAGGGGGGGGACCCTTTACGAGCAGTACTTC CASSVARGGTLYEQYF
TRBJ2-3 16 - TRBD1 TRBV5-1 TGCGCCAGCAGCTTGCATGGACAGGGGGCGGAAGATACGCAGTATTTT CASSLHGQGAEDTQYF
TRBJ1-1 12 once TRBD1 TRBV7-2 TGTGCCAGCAGCACCCGACAGGGCGAAGCTTTCTTT CASSTRQGEAFF
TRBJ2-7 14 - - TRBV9 TGTGCCAGCAGCGTCTCTAGCGCCTCCTACGAGCAGTACTTC CASSVSSASYEQYF
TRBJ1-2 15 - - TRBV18 TGTGCCAGCACGAACTCAGGGGCACCTGACCATGGCTACACCTTC CASTNSGAPDHGYTF
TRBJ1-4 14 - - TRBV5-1 TGCGCCAGCAGAGGTGGAGGAGGTAATGAAAAACTGTTTTTT CASRGGGGNEKLFF